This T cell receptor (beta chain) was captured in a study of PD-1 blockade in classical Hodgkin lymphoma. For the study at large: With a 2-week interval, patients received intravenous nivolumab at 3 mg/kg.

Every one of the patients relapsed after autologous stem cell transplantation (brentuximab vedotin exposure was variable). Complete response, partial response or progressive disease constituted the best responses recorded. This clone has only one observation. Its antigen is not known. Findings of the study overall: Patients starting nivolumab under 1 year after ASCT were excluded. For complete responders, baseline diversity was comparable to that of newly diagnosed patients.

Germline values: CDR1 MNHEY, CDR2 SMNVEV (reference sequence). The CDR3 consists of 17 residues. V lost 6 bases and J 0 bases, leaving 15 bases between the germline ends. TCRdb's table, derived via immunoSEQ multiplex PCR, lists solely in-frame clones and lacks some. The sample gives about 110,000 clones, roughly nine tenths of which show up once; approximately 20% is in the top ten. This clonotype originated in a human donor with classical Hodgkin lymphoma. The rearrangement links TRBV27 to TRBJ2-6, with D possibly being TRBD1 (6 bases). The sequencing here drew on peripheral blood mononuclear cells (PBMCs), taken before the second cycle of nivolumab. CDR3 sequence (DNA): TGTGCCAGCAGCCCATTTCCAGGGGACTCTGGGGCCAACGTCCTGACTTTC. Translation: CASSPFPGDSGANVLTF.